This T cell receptor (beta chain) was profiled in a study of beta chain features in type 1 diabetes. Study-wide results and limits: Among patients with Type 1 diabetes, TCRB CDR3s were moderately but significantly shorter in every one of the four CD4+ subsets. The study found that naive, central memory and Treg TCRB repertoires appeared more similar in patients than in healthy donors. More deletions and fewer insertions at VDJ junctions were found in patients with type 1 diabetes.

J lost 6 bases, V lost 5 bases, and 5 bases had no gene match. CDR1 and CDR2 (germline): SGHTA, FQGNSA. The CDR3 covers 14 residues. Sorting based on CD45RO/CCR7/CD25/CD127/CD95/CD27 separated CD4+ naive, central memory, regulatory and stem cell-like memory cells. Every bit of the isolated RNA underwent reverse transcription, so sequencing read expressed TCRB transcripts. Assay used: immunoSEQ multiplex PCR; TCRdb lists only in-frame clones, some missing. The data contain roughly 160,000 clones, 6.5% to 10% of them singletons. For this clone: The antigen is unknown.

The J gene is TRBJ1-5, the V gene TRBV7-2; 9 bases match TRBD1. The sample taken for sequencing was central memory CD4+ T cells from blood. The source of this sequence is a woman aged 18-35 years with type 1 diabetes. The CDR3 reads CASSPQGQGQPQHF. The CDR3 DNA reads as TGTGCCAGCAGCCCTCAGGGACAGGGTCAGCCCCAGCATTTT.